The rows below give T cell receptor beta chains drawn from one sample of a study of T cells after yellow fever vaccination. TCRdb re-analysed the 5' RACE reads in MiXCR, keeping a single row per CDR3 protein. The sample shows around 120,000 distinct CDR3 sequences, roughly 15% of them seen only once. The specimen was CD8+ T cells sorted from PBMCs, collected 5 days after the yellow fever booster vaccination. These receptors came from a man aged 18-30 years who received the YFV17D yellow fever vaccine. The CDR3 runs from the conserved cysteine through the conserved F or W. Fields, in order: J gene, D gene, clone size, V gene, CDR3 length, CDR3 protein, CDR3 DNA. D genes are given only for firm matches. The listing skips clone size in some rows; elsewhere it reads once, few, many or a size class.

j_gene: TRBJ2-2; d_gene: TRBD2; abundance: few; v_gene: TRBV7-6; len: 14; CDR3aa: CASSSGLATGELFF; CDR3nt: TGTGCCAGCAGCTCGGGACTAGCGACCGGGGAGCTGTTTTTT
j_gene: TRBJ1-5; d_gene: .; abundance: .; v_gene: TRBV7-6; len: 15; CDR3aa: CASSLEAGPYQPQHF; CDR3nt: TGTGCCAGCAGCTTAGAAGCCGGACCTTATCAGCCCCAGCATTTT
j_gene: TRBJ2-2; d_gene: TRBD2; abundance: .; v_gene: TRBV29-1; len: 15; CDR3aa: CSASVGGGPTGELFF; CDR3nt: TGCAGCGCCTCCGTCGGGGGGGGACCCACCGGGGAGCTGTTTTTT
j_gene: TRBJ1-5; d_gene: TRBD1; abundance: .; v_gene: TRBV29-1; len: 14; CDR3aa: CSVAQGGAGQPQHF; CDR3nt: TGCAGCGTTGCCCAGGGGGGCGCCGGGCAGCCCCAGCATTTT
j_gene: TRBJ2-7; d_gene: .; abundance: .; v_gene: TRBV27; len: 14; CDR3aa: CASSLPGYSYEQYF; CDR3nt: TGTGCCAGCAGTTTACCTGGGTATTCCTACGAGCAGTACTTC
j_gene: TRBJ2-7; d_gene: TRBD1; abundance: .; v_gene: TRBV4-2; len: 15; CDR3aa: CASSQGQAISYEQYF; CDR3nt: TGTGCCAGCAGCCAGGGACAGGCGATCTCCTACGAGCAGTACTTC
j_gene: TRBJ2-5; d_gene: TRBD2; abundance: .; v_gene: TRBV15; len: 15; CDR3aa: CATSTSGGTGETQYF; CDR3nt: TGTGCCACCTCTACTAGCGGGGGCACGGGGGAGACCCAGTACTTC
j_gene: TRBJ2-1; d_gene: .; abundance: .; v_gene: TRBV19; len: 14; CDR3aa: CASSIRGGLDEQFF; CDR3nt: TGTGCCAGTAGTATACGGGGTGGGCTGGATGAGCAGTTCTTC
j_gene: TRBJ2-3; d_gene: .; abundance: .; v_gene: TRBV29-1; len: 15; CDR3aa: CSVDGVGFSTDTQYF; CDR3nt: TGCAGCGTTGACGGCGTGGGGTTTAGCACAGATACGCAGTATTTT
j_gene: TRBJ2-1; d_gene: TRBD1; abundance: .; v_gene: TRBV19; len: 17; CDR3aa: CASRDRETYSDYNEQFF; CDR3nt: TGTGCCAGCCGGGACAGAGAAACCTATTCCGACTACAATGAGCAGTTCTTC
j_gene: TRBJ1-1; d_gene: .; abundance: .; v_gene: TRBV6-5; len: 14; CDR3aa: CASAPEDVNTEAFF; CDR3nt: TGTGCCAGCGCTCCCGAGGATGTGAACACTGAAGCTTTCTTT
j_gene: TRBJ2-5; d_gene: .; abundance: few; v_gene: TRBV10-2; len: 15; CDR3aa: CASSESRGYQETQYF; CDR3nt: TGCGCCAGCAGTGAGTCGAGGGGCTACCAAGAGACCCAGTACTTC
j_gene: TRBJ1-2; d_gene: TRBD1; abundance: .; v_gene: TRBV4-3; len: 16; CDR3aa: CASSQGPTGTGYGYTF; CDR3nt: TGCGCCAGCAGCCAAGGTCCAACCGGGACAGGGTATGGCTACACCTTC
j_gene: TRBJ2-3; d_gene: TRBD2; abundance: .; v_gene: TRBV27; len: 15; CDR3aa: CASIGLAGVTDTQYF; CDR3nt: TGTGCCAGCATTGGGCTAGCGGGGGTCACAGATACGCAGTATTTT
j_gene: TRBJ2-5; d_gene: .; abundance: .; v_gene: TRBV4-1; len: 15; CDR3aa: CASSQESARGQTQYF; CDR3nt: TGCGCCAGCAGCCAAGAATCCGCCCGGGGGCAGACCCAGTACTTC
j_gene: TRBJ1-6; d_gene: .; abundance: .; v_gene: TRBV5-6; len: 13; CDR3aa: CASSSQGDSPLHF; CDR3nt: TGTGCCAGCAGCTCACAGGGTGATTCACCCCTCCACTTT
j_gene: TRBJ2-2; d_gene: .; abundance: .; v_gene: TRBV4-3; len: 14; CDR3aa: CASSQRTNTGELFF; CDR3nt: TGCGCCAGCAGCCAGAGGACGAACACCGGGGAGCTGTTTTTT
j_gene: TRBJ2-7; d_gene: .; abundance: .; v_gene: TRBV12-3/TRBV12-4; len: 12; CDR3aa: CASSLHVVQQYF; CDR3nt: TGTGCCAGCAGTTTACATGTGGTGCAGCAGTACTTC
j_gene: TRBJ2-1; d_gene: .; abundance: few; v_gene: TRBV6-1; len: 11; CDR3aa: CASTRSNEQFF; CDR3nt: TGTGCCAGCACCAGGTCGAATGAGCAGTTCTTC
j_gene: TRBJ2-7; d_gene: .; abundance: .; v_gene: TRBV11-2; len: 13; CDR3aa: CASSHIGGVEQYF; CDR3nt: TGTGCCAGCAGCCACATAGGCGGGGTCGAGCAGTACTTC
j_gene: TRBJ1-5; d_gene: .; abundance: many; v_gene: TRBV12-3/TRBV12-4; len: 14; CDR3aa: CASSWEASNQPQHF; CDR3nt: TGTGCCAGCAGTTGGGAAGCTAGCAATCAGCCCCAGCATTTT
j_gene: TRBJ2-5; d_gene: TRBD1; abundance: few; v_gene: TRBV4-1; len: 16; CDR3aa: CASSQDPGTEGETQYF; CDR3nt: TGCGCCAGCAGCCAAGATCCCGGGACAGAGGGCGAGACCCAGTACTTC
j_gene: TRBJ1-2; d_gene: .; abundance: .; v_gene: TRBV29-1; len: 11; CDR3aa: CSVSRELGYTF; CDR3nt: TGCAGCGTGTCCCGGGAACTTGGCTACACCTTC
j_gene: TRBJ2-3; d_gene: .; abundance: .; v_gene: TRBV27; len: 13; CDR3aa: CASSYWPADTQYF; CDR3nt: TGTGCCAGCAGTTACTGGCCCGCAGATACGCAGTATTTT
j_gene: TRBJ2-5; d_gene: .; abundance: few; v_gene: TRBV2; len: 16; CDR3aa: CASSEGYRVYDETQYF; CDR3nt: TGTGCCAGCAGTGAAGGATACAGGGTTTATGACGAGACCCAGTACTTC
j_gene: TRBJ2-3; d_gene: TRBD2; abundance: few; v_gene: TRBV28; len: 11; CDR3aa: CASRGAGGQYF; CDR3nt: TGTGCCAGCAGAGGCGCGGGGGGGCAGTATTTT
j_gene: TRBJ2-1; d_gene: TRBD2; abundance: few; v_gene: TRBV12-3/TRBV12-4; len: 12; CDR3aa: CATGGGNNEQFF; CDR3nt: TGTGCCACCGGGGGGGGTAACAATGAGCAGTTCTTC
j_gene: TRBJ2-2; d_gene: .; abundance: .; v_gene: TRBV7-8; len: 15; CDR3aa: CASSLKAGETGELFF; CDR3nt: TGTGCCAGCAGCTTAAAGGCCGGAGAAACCGGGGAGCTGTTTTTT
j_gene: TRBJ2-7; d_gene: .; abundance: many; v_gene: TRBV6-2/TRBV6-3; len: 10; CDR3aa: CASGRYEQYF; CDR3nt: TGTGCCAGCGGACGGTACGAGCAGTACTTC
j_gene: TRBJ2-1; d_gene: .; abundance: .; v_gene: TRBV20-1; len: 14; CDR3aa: CSAPRGSSYNEQFF; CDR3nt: TGCAGTGCACCGCGCGGGTCGTCCTACAATGAGCAGTTCTTC
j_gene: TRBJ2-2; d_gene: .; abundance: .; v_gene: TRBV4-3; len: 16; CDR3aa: CASSQGPDSNTGELFF; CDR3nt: TGCGCCAGCAGCCAAGGCCCAGATTCGAACACCGGGGAGCTGTTTTTT
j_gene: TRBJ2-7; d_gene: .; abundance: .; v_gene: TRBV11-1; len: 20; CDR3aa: CASSGTGHQRGSSIPYEQYF; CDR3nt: TGTGCCAGCAGCGGGACAGGGCATCAGCGGGGGTCATCCATTCCCTACGAGCAGTACTTC
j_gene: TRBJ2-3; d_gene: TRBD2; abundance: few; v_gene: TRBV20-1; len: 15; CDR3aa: CSAHIAGGSTDTQYF; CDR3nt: TGCAGTGCACACATAGCGGGGGGCAGCACAGATACGCAGTATTTT
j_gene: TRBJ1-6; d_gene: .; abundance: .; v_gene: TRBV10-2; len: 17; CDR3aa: CASSESFPGSNNSPLHF; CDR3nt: TGCGCCAGCAGTGAGTCTTTCCCGGGATCCAATAATTCACCCCTCCACTTT
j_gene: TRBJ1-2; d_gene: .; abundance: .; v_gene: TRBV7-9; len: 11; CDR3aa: CASSEWEPTAF; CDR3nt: TGTGCCAGCAGCGAATGGGAGCCGACGGCCTTC
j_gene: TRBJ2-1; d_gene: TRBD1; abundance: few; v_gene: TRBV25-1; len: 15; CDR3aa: CASSEGTGRFNEQFF; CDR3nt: TGTGCCAGCAGTGAAGGGACAGGGCGGTTCAATGAGCAGTTCTTC
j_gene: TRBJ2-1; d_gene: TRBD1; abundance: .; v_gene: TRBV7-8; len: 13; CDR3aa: CASSRTGFDEQFF; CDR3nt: TGTGCCAGCAGCAGGACAGGGTTCGATGAGCAGTTCTTC
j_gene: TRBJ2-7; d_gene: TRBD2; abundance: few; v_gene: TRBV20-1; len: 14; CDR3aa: CSARDQRGSYEQYF; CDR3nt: TGCAGTGCTAGAGACCAGCGGGGATCCTACGAGCAGTACTTC
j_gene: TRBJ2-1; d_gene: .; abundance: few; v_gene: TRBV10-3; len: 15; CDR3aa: CAISGEGQGVDEQFF; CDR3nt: TGTGCCATCAGTGGAGAAGGCCAAGGGGTCGATGAGCAGTTCTTC
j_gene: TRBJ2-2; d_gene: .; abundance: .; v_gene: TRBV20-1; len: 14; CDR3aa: CSARDLGHTGELFF; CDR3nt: TGCAGTGCTAGAGATCTGGGACACACCGGGGAGCTGTTTTTT
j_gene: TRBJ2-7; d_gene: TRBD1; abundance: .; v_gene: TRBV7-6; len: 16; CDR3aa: CASSLEVGQVDYEQYF; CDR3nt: TGTGCCAGCAGCTTAGAGGTGGGACAGGTAGACTACGAGCAGTACTTC
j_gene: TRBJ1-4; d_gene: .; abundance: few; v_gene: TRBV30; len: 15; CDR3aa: CAWCGVRPTNEKLFF; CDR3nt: TGTGCCTGGTGTGGGGTGAGACCAACTAATGAAAAACTGTTTTTT
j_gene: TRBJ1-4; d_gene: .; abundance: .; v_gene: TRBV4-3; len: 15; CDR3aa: CASSQDVRAQGVLFF; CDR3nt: TGCGCCAGCAGCCAAGATGTAAGGGCGCAGGGTGTACTGTTTTTT
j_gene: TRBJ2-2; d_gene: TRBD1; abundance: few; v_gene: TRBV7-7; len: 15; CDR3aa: CASSLTGDLTGELFF; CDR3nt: TGTGCCAGCAGCCTGACAGGGGATCTAACCGGGGAGCTGTTTTTT
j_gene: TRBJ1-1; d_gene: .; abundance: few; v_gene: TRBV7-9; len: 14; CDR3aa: CASSQPVGNTEAFF; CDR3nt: TGTGCCAGCAGCCAACCCGTGGGGAACACTGAAGCTTTCTTT
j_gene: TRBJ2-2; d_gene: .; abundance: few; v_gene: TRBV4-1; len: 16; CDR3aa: CASSTPTGLNTGELFF; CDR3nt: TGCGCCAGCAGCACTCCTACAGGGTTGAACACCGGGGAGCTGTTTTTT
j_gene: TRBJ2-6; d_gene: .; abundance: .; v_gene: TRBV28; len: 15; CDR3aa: CASSGGVSGANVLTF; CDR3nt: TGTGCCAGCAGTGGAGGTGTATCTGGGGCCAACGTCCTGACTTTC
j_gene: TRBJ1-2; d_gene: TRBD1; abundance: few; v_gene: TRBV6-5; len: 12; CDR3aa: CASTQGAYGYTF; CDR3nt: TGTGCCAGCACACAGGGGGCTTATGGCTACACCTTC
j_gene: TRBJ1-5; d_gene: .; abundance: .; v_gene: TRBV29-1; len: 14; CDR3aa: CSVESGEGNQPQHF; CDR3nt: TGCAGCGTTGAGTCGGGGGAGGGCAATCAGCCCCAGCATTTT
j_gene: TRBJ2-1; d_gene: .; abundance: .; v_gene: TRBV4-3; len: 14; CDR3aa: CASSHGTRNNEQFF; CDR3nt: TGCGCCAGCAGCCATGGAACGAGGAACAATGAGCAGTTCTTC
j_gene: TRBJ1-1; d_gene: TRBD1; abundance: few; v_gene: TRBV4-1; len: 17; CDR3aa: CASSQAGQGSVDTEAFF; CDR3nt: TGCGCCAGCAGCCAAGCTGGACAGGGGAGTGTGGACACTGAAGCTTTCTTT
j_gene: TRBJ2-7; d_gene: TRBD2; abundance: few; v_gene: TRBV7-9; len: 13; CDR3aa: CASNRPGGYEQYF; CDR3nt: TGTGCCAGCAACAGACCCGGGGGGTACGAGCAGTACTTC